This T cell receptor (beta chain) was documented in a study of cytomegalovirus exposure and HLA in healthy donors. Study-level background: Sequencing of roughly 180 million T cells in an earlier analysis found approximately 120 million unique TCR beta sequences. HLA-typed donors were the source of about 90 million unique TCRs held in an early data release. Study results and limitations: At a 0.05 false discovery rate, a later analysis found about 17,000 TCR beta sequences to be associated with HLA alleles. The study recorded over 150 TCR beta chains that were cytomegalovirus-associated.

The germline CDR1 and CDR2 sequences are LGHNA and YSLEER. The CDR3 has 16 residues. Trimming at V came to 4 bases and at J to 0 bases, leaving 2 bases not matched to a gene. PCR used 60 Vbeta primers and 13 Jbeta primers. Sequenced by immunoSEQ multiplex PCR; TCRdb stores in-frame clones only, minus some. Of 100,000 to 150,000 clones listed, about 15% were seen once; the top ten hold about 3%. This clone was observed a handful of times. Its antigen remains unidentified. This sequence was found in a female donor in good health and CMV-seropositive. The rearrangement uses TRBV4-3 and TRBJ2-2, with 10 bases that match TRBD2. The sequencing input was PBMCs. CDR3 in DNA: TGCGCCAGCAGCCTGCTAGCGGGGGCGAACACCGGGGAGCTGTTTTTT. Protein sequence: CASSLLAGANTGELFF.